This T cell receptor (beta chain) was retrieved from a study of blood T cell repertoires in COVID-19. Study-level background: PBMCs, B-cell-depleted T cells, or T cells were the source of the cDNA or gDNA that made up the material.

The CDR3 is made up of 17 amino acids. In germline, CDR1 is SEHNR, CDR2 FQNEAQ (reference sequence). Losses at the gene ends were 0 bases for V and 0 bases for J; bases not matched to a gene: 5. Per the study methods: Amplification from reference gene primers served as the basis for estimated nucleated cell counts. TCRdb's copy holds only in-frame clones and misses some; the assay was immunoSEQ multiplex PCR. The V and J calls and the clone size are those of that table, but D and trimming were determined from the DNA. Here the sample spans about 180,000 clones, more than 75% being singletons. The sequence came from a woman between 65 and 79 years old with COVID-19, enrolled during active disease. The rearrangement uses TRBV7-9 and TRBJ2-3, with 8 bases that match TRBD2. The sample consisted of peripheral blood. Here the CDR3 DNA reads TGTGCCAGCAGCTTAGCACCGGGAGGGCGGAGCACAGATACGCAGTATTTT. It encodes CASSLAPGGRSTDTQYF.